The 13 T cell receptor beta chains below were found in one sample sequenced in a study of CD8+ T cells in alopecia areata. Following RNA extraction, reverse transcription yielded cDNA that acted as the sequencing template. Data came from immunoSEQ multiplex PCR; TCRdb stores just in-frame clones and leaves some out. Altogether 200,000 to 250,000 clones are present, 50% to 60% being singletons, with the ten largest covering 0.45%. The sample was CD4+ T cells sorted from blood, taken at week 0. These receptors all stem from a human donor with alopecia areata.

For the CDR3, the DNA is TGTGCCAGCAGCTCACCCCGACAGGGAAAGGACAATGAGCAGTTCTTC. This sequence encodes CASSSPRQGKDNEQFF. The chain joins TRBV7-9 to TRBJ2-1; 7 bases are shared with TRBD1. This CDR3 spans 16 amino acids. Per the germline V gene, CDR1 is SEHNR and CDR2 is FQNEAQ (reference sequence). Trimming removed 4 bases from V and 5 bases from J; junction bases left unmatched: 11.

The V call is TRBV30, the J call TRBJ2-1; D may be TRBD2 (6 bases). There are 14 residues in the CDR3. The germline gives CDR1 GTSNPN, CDR2 SVGIG (reference sequence). Trimming shortened V by 2 bases and J by 8 bases, and 16 bases separated the two germline ends. The CDR3 region has the DNA TGTGCCTGGAGTCTACGGGAGAGTAGGCATGAGCAGTTCTTC. Translated: CAWSLRESRHEQFF.

This rearrangement joins TRBV9 to TRBJ2-6, with 9 bases identical to TRBD2. Germline V CDR1 and CDR2: SGDLS, YYNGEE. CDR3 size: 18 residues. Trimming cost V 1 base and J 4 bases; bases outside gene matches: 9. CDR3 residues: CASSVLGGRASGANVLTF. DNA for the CDR3: TGTGCCAGCAGCGTACTCGGCGGGAGGGCGTCCGGGGCCAACGTCCTGACTTTC.

This chain uses TRBV6-4 with TRBJ2-1, with D possibly being TRBD1 (5 bases). The CDR3 consists of 13 residues. V was clipped by 6 bases and J by 2 bases, with 8 bases between them. The germline CDR1 and CDR2 sequences are MRHNA and SNTAGT. The CDR3 DNA reads as TGTGCCAGCAGCCCGACAGCCTACAATGAGCAGTTCTTC. Translating it yields CASSPTAYNEQFF.

This clone was counted between two and nine times. The chain employs TRBV29-1 and TRBJ1-1; D unclear. CDR3 length: 13 amino acids. Trimming removed 7 bases at V and 7 bases at J, with 19 bases between. The germline V gene has CDR1 SQVTM and CDR2 ANQGSEA. The CDR3 loop reads CSARRRLGDEAFF. The CDR3 DNA follows: TGCAGCGCCCGGCGCCGATTGGGAGATGAAGCTTTCTTT.

This clone was picked up a small number of times. The genes are TRBV29-1 and TRBJ2-3; TRBD1 might be the D (6 bases). The V end lost 4 bases, the J end lost 5 bases, and 13 bases lay between the germline ends. Germline V gene data show CDR1 as SQVTM and CDR2 as ANQGSEA. This CDR3 is built from 13 residues. CDR3 sequence: CSVGVNREDTQYF. For the CDR3, the DNA is TGCAGCGTTGGGGTAAACAGGGAAGATACGCAGTATTTT.

This chain links TRBV4-1 with TRBJ2-7; 11 bases map to TRBD2. V lost 2 bases to trimming and J lost 5 bases; unmatched junction nucleotides: 5. The CDR3 is 15 residues long. Germline CDR1 is MGHRA and CDR2 is YSYEKL. The CDR3 DNA follows: TGCGCCAGCAGCCAATTAGCGGGAGGGCCGGACGAGCAGTACTTC. Translation: CASSQLAGGPDEQYF.

Only a few counts were recorded for this clone. V gene TRBV19 combines with J gene TRBJ2-7; D ambiguous. This CDR3 comprises 13 residues. V lost 5 bases and J 2 bases, leaving 10 bases between the germline ends. Germline lookup yields CDR1 LNHDA and CDR2 SQIVND (reference sequence). CDR3 region: CASSSSTTYEQYF. CDR3 DNA: TGTGCCAGTAGTTCCAGCACAACCTACGAGCAGTACTTC.

This clone was observed a handful of times. The chain couples TRBV7-9 to TRBJ2-7; unclear D gene. V shed 5 bases and J shed 6 bases, with 17 bases lying between them. Germline V CDR1 and CDR2: SEHNR, FQNEAQ (reference sequence). CDR3 size: 14 residues. The CDR3 protein is CASSNPGGSREQYF. The CDR3 DNA reads TGTGCCAGCAGCAACCCGGGCGGCTCGCGCGAGCAGTACTTC. The complete variable domain, with remaining parts taken from reference TRBV7-9 and TRBJ2-7, reads DTGVSQNPRHKITKRGQNVTFRCDPISEHNRLYWYRQTLGQGPEFLTYFQNEAQLEKSRLLSDRFSAERPKGSFSTLEIQRTEQGDSAMYLCASSNPGGSREQYFGPGTRLTVT.

The chain combines TRBV7-8 with TRBJ2-7; 7 bases are shared with TRBD1. V shed 5 bases and J 1 base; nucleotides not matched to a gene: 11. The CDR3 has 16 amino acids. Germline CDR1 is SGHVS and CDR2 is FQNEAQ. The CDR3 sequence is CASSRTGLMGSYEQYF. CDR3 coding DNA: TGTGCCAGCAGCCGGACAGGATTAATGGGTTCCTACGAGCAGTACTTC.

CDR3 amino acids: CAWSAYGGAGTQYF. CDR3 nucleotide sequence: TGTGCCTGGAGCGCCTATGGGGGAGCGGGAACCCAGTACTTC. This sequence joins TRBV30 and TRBJ2-5, with 7 bases fitting TRBD2. The V segment lost 3 bases and the J segment 8 bases; nucleotides outside the gene matches: 12. Germline CDR1 GTSNPN, CDR2 SVGIG (reference sequence). This CDR3 contains 14 residues.

The chain combines TRBV30 with TRBJ2-2, with D perhaps matching TRBD1 (6 bases). V was trimmed by 2 bases and J by 6 bases, leaving 10 bases between them. Germline V CDR1 and CDR2: GTSNPN, SVGIG (reference sequence). This CDR3 region has 13 residues. For the CDR3, the DNA is TGTGCCTGGAGTAGTGGGGGCCCCGGGGAGCTGTTTTTT. Amino acids: CAWSSGGPGELFF.

The rearrangement joins TRBV5-1 to TRBJ2-7, with 9 nucleotides matching TRBD1. Trimming took 4 bases from V and 5 from J; bases not matched to a gene: 10. The CDR3 covers 15 residues. CDR1 SGHRS and CDR2 YFSETQ come from the germline V gene. The CDR3 sequence: CASSAARDRVNEQYF. The CDR3 region has the DNA TGCGCCAGCAGCGCAGCCCGGGACAGGGTCAACGAGCAGTACTTC.